A single sample is the source of the 13 T cell receptor beta chains below, sequenced in a study of blood T cell repertoires in COVID-19 (dated by TCRdb to about 2020). The method was the immunoSEQ multiplex PCR assay. Here the immuneACCESS table is served through TCRdb, limited to in-frame sequences with V and J called. Missing clones are a known gap in these copies; in checked studies unresolved V genes cover under half, and the rest lacks a known reason. For this sample the table gives 200,000 to 250,000 clones, of which 80% to 90% were detected only once. About 7% of the sample is taken by the ten largest. Material: PBMCs or T cells enriched from blood (not recorded which). These receptors all come from a man aged 25-45 years in a cohort exposed to, infected with or recovered from COVID-19 (not recorded which).

This clone occurred once. The gene calls are TRBV11-3 and TRBJ2-1; D is perhaps TRBD2 (6 bases). CDR3 length: 13 residues. Trimming removed 5 bases from V and 7 bases from J, with 12 bases in between. CDR1 is SGHNT and CDR2 is YENEEA in the germline V gene. The CDR3 DNA reads TGTGCCAGCAGCCCCGGGAGCCGGAATGAGCAGTTCTTC. It codes for CASSPGSRNEQFF.

DNA of the CDR3: TGCGCCAGCAGCCGTGGGTCTTCGGGGAATGAGCAGTTCTTC. This sequence encodes CASSRGSSGNEQFF. J is TRBJ2-1 and V is TRBV4-3; D perhaps matches TRBD2 (5 bases). Trimming left V 4 bases short and J 7 bases short, with 14 bases between. The length of the CDR3 is 14 residues. The V gene's germline CDR1 is LGHNA and CDR2 YSLEER.

This chain connects TRBV19 to TRBJ2-5; 12 bases line up with TRBD2. Germline-derived CDR1 and CDR2 are LNHDA and SQIVND (reference sequence). V lost 5 bases, J lost 5 bases, and 9 bases stayed unmatched. The length of the CDR3 is 16 residues. The CDR3 here is CASSFTRLAGVETQYF. In nucleotides, the CDR3 is TGTGCCAGTAGTTTTACTCGACTAGCGGGAGTGGAGACCCAGTACTTC.

This clone came up once. The gene calls are TRBV27 and TRBJ2-3; TRBD1 agrees at 8 bases. The germline V gene encodes CDR1 MNHEY and CDR2 SMNVEV (reference sequence). V was pared by 8 bases and J by 12 bases, with 4 bases of the junction left unmatched. The length of the CDR3 is 10 residues. CDR3 DNA: TGTGCCAGCGGACAGGGAGATCAGTATTTT. This gives the protein CASGQGDQYF.

The J gene is TRBJ1-1, the V gene TRBV27; D may be TRBD1 (6 bases). This CDR3 comprises 15 residues. Trimming pared 5 bases from V and 4 bases from J, leaving 17 bases between. The germline V gene has CDR1 MNHEY and CDR2 SMNVEV (reference sequence). CDR3 loop: CASSTRQGGPTEAFF. The CDR3 DNA reads TGTGCCAGCAGTACCCGCCAAGGGGGTCCCACTGAAGCTTTCTTT.

The chain has TRBV5-1 and TRBJ2-1; TRBD1 might be the D (5 bases). V was pared by 3 bases and J by 4 bases, with 11 bases between. CDR1 is SGHRS and CDR2 is YFSETQ in the germline V gene. The CDR3 is 14 amino acids. As DNA, the CDR3 is TGCGCCAGCAGCTCGACAGAGCCTTACAATGAGCAGTTCTTC. Protein product: CASSSTEPYNEQFF.

CDR3 bases: TGTGCCAGCAGCCTCCTACAGGTCTTGGCCCGATCTAGCACAGATACGCAGTATTTT. Translated: CASSLLQVLARSSTDTQYF. The genes are TRBV7-9 and TRBJ2-3, with D possibly matching TRBD1 (5 bases). The germline CDR1 and CDR2 sequences are SEHNR and FQNEAQ (reference sequence). Between the trimmed V and J ends, which lost 5 bases and 0 bases, there was a span of 24 bases. CDR3 length: 19 amino acids. Full variable domain (rest looked up from reference TRBV7-9 and TRBJ2-3): DTGVSQNPRHKITKRGQNVTFRCDPISEHNRLYWYRQTLGQGPEFLTYFQNEAQLEKSRLLSDRFSAERPKGSFSTLEIQRTEQGDSAMYLCASSLLQVLARSSTDTQYFGPGTRLTVL.

CDR3 bases: TGTGCCAGCAGCCGCGGGACTAGCGGGAGACAAGAGACCCAGTACTTC. This translates into CASSRGTSGRQETQYF. The V and J genes are TRBV7-3 and TRBJ2-5; 14 bases align to TRBD2. With V trimmed by 5 bases and J by 2 bases, 4 bases remained unmatched. The CDR3 is 16 amino acids. From germline, CDR1 is SGHTA and CDR2 FQGTGA.

The chain combines TRBV27 with TRBJ2-7; weak D call: TRBD2 (6 bases). Germline-derived CDR1 and CDR2 are MNHEY and SMNVEV (reference sequence). There are 15 residues in the CDR3. The V end was cut by 6 bases, the J end by 1 base, with 16 bases between. The CDR3 bases are TGTGCCAGCAGCCCGTGGCGGGGACTTTCCTACGAGCAGTACTTC. Amino acids: CASSPWRGLSYEQYF.

The V call is TRBV12-3 or TRBV12-4, the J call TRBJ2-2; D ambiguous. V was shortened by 4 bases and J by 9 bases, with 6 bases between the two germline ends. The CDR3 covers 11 residues. This CDR3 reads CASSSSWELFF. CDR3 DNA: TGTGCCAGCAGTTCAAGCTGGGAGCTGTTTTTT.

This clone rates as medium-sized. The gene calls are TRBV7-9 and TRBJ1-2; perhaps TRBD1 as D (5 bases). V dropped 5 bases and J dropped 8 bases, with 18 bases sitting between them. This CDR3 spans 14 amino acids. From germline, CDR1 is SEHNR and CDR2 FQNEAQ (reference sequence). The CDR3 coding sequence is TGTGCCAGCAGCCCCCCTTGGGGGGAGGAGGGCTACACCTTC. This translates into CASSPPWGEEGYTF.

The rearrangement joins TRBV28 to TRBJ1-1, with a possible D match to TRBD1 (6 bases). The CDR3 has 13 amino acids. CDR1 and CDR2 (germline): MDHEN, SYDVKM. Deletions cut 7 bases from V and 1 base from J, with 10 bases between. In nucleotides, the CDR3 is TGTGCCAGCAACCTAGGGGGGAACACTGAAGCTTTCTTT. It specifies CASNLGGNTEAFF. The variable domain in full, completed from reference TRBV28 and TRBJ1-1, reads DVKVTQSSRYLVKRTGEKVFLECVQDMDHENMFWYRQDPGLGLRLIYFSYDVKMKEKGDIPEGYSVSREKKERFSLILESASTNQTSMYLCASNLGGNTEAFFGQGTRLTVV.

The chain joins TRBV18 to TRBJ2-7; D not certain. V lost 3 bases and J lost 1, with 7 bases in between. Germline V CDR1 and CDR2: KGHSH, LQKENI. This CDR3 is 13 amino acids long. Here the CDR3 DNA reads TGTGCCAGCTCACCGAAACTATCCTACGAGCAGTACTTC. This codes for CASSPKLSYEQYF.